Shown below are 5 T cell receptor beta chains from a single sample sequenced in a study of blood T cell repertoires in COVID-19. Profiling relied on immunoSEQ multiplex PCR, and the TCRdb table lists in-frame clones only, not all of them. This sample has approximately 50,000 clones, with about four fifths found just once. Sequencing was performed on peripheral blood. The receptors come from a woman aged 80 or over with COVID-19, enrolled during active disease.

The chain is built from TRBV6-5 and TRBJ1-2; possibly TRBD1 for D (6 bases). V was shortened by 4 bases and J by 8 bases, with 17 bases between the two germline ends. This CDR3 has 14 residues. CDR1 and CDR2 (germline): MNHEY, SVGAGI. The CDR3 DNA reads TGTGCCAGCAGTTCCCTGGGGGGGCAGAGGGGCTACACCTTC. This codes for CASSSLGGQRGYTF.

CDR3 sequence: CASSLSGNTEAFF. CDR3 in DNA: TGTGCCAGCTCACTGAGTGGGAACACTGAAGCTTTCTTT. The chain couples TRBV18 to TRBJ1-1; D not certain. Trimming cost V 4 bases and J 1 base, with 7 bases left between them. Germline values: CDR1 KGHSH, CDR2 LQKENI. The CDR3 runs 13 residues.

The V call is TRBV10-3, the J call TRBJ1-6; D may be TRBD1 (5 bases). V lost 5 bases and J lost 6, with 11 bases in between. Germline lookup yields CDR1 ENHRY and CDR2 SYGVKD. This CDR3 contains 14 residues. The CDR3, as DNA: TGTGCCATCAGTAAAGACAGCCTTAATTCACCCCTCCACTTT. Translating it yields CAISKDSLNSPLHF.

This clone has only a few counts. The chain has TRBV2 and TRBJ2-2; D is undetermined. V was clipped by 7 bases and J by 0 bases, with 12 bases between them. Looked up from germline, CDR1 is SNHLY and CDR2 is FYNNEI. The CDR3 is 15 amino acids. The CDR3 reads CASTPAASNTGELFF. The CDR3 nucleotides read TGTGCCAGCACTCCGGCGGCCTCGAACACCGGGGAGCTGTTTTTT. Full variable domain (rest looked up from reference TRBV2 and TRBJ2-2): EPEVTQTPSHQVTQMGQEVILRCVPISNHLYFYWYRQILGQKVEFLVSFYNNEISEKSEIFDDQFSVERPDGSNFTLKIRSTKLEDSAMYFCASTPAASNTGELFFGEGSRLTVL.

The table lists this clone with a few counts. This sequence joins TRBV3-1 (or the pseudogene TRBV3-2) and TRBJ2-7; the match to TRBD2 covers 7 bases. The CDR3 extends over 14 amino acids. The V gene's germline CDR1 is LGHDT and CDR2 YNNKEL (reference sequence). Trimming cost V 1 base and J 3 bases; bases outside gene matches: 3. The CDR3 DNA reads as TGTGCCAGCAGCCAAGGACTAGCCCGCTACGAGCAGTACTTC. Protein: CASSQGLARYEQYF.